Given below is one T cell receptor (beta chain) in context. Its antigen is not known. CDR1 and CDR2 from the germline V gene are DFQATT and SNEGSKA (reference sequence). The CDR3 runs to 11 residues. Trimming removed 2 bases at V and 3 bases at J, with 5 bases between. Construction of TCR beta libraries was performed using quantitative 5'-RACE with molecular barcodes. MiXCR, run by TCRdb on the 5' RACE reads, gives a single entry per CDR3 protein. The table has hundreds of thousands of distinct CDR3 sequences, about 20% seen once. The data belong to a study of CD8 T cells in ankylosing spondylitis. Study conclusions and caveats: Reactive arthritis synovial fluid and blood were previously reported to contain some motif variants. Researchers reportedly found disease-linked clones significantly enriched in matched ankylosing spondylitis synovial fluid. Several highly homologous variants made up a TCR beta motif, and this motif appeared characteristic of ankylosing spondylitis blood.

V gene TRBV20-1 combines with J gene TRBJ2-7; D not certain. The sequence was obtained from a male donor with ankylosing spondylitis or in good health (not recorded which). The sample was blood, either unsorted or a sorted T cell fraction (not recorded which). CDR3: CSARLDYEQYF. The CDR3 DNA sequence: TGCAGTGCTAGACTAGACTACGAGCAGTACTTC.